These T cell receptor beta chains were read from a single sample in a study of blood T cell repertoires in COVID-19. TCRdb keeps only in-frame clones here, not all; method: immunoSEQ multiplex PCR. The sample includes 210,000 or so clones, less than 85% of them seen just once. The sequenced material came from PBMCs or T cells enriched from blood (not recorded which). These receptors originate from a man aged 60 to 75 who had recovered from COVID-19. Both conserved end residues are part of each CDR3. A D gene is named only where the DNA matches it firmly. Rows give clone size only sometimes, using once, few, many, or a class for an expanded clone.

TRBJ1-3	once	TRBV4-3	NA	TGCGCCAGCAGCCAAGCGGGGTTTGGAAACACCATATATTTT	CASSQAGFGNTIYF
TRBJ2-7	NA	TRBV6-1	NA	TGTGCCAGCAGTGAAGGAGGGACACTTTACGAGCAGTACTTC	CASSEGGTLYEQYF
TRBJ2-2	NA	TRBV7-8	NA	TGTGCCAGCAGCTTAGCCCAGTTCCTCACCGGGGAGCTGTTTTTT	CASSLAQFLTGELFF
TRBJ1-4	once	TRBV3-1/TRBV3-2	TRBD1	TGTGCCAGCAGCCAAGTAGGGGGCAGGGAAAAACTGTTTTTT	CASSQVGGREKLFF
TRBJ1-1	NA	TRBV7-2	NA	TGTGCCAGCAGCGTGGGGGCCCGGACTGAAGCTTTCTTT	CASSVGARTEAFF
TRBJ1-5	NA	TRBV2	NA	TGTGCCAGCAGTGAAGAGCAGGGACATCAACAGCCCCAGCATTTT	CASSEEQGHQQPQHF
TRBJ1-1	NA	TRBV12-3/TRBV12-4	NA	TGTGCCAGCAGGCGGTCCTCGGGTACTGAAGCTTTCTTT	CASRRSSGTEAFF
TRBJ2-4	NA	TRBV11-2	TRBD2	TGTGCCAGCAGCCCACGGGGGGGTCTGGCCAAAAACATTCAGTACTTC	CASSPRGGLAKNIQYF
TRBJ2-1	NA	TRBV5-6	TRBD1	TGTGCCAGCAGCTGGGGCCCCGGGACAGGGAATGAGCAGTTCTTC	CASSWGPGTGNEQFF
TRBJ1-5	NA	TRBV6-2/TRBV6-3	TRBD1	TGTGCCAGCAGTCGGACAGGGTTTAATCAGCCCCAGCATTTT	CASSRTGFNQPQHF
TRBJ1-1	NA	TRBV6-5	NA	TGTGCCAGCAGCCTGAGACAGTCTTCTGAAGCTTTCTTT	CASSLRQSSEAFF
TRBJ2-7	NA	TRBV6-2/TRBV6-3	TRBD1	TGTGCCAGCAGTTACCCCCGACAGGGGTCTGAGCAGTACTTC	CASSYPRQGSEQYF
TRBJ1-5	few	TRBV7-2	NA	TGTGCCAGCAGCTTGAGGTCAGGGGCTAATCAGCCCCAGCATTTT	CASSLRSGANQPQHF
TRBJ1-2	NA	TRBV6-5	NA	TGTGCCAGCAGGAAGGACAGTGACTATGGCTACACCTTC	CASRKDSDYGYTF
TRBJ2-1	NA	TRBV10-3	TRBD2	TGTGCCATCAGTGAGGGGCTTGGCGGGGGGGCTGTCAATGAGCAGTTCTTC	CAISEGLGGGAVNEQFF
TRBJ1-1	NA	TRBV5-1	TRBD1	TGCGCCAGCAGCTTCGTGTCCGGGACAGGGGGTTTAAGGAACACTGAAGCTTTCTTT	CASSFVSGTGGLRNTEAFF
TRBJ2-7	NA	TRBV6-5	TRBD1	TGTGCCAGCGGAAGCACAGGGGGCTTGTACGAGCAGTACTTC	CASGSTGGLYEQYF
TRBJ1-5	NA	TRBV7-2	TRBD1	TGTGCCAGCAGCTTAGGACAGGGGGCAGGTCAGCCCCAGCATTTT	CASSLGQGAGQPQHF
TRBJ2-5	NA	TRBV20-1	TRBD2	TGCAGTGCTAGTAGCGGGGGGGCCCGAGAGACCCAGTACTTC	CSASSGGARETQYF
TRBJ1-5	NA	TRBV19	TRBD1	TGTGCCAGTAGTTCTACAGGGGGGAATCAGCCCCAGCATTTT	CASSSTGGNQPQHF
TRBJ1-2	NA	TRBV19	TRBD1	TGTGCCAGTAGTATAGATCTACCAGGACAGGGGGATGGCTACACCTTC	CASSIDLPGQGDGYTF
TRBJ1-1	once	TRBV3-1/TRBV3-2	TRBD1	TGTGCCAGCAGCCTTACCGACAGGGTTACTGAAGCTTTCTTT	CASSLTDRVTEAFF
TRBJ1-5	NA	TRBV4-2	TRBD1	TGTGCCAGCAGCCAGAGGACAGGGGGACGGCAGCCCCAGCATTTT	CASSQRTGGRQPQHF
TRBJ2-3	NA	TRBV5-4	TRBD1	TGTGCCAGCAGTCCGGGACAGGCCACGGATACGCAGTATTTT	CASSPGQATDTQYF
TRBJ2-3	NA	TRBV30	NA	TGTGCCTGGAGTGGCAGGGTAGGGACAGATACGCAGTATTTT	CAWSGRVGTDTQYF
TRBJ2-4	NA	TRBV2	TRBD1	TGTGCCAGCAGTCGACAGGGGGCAAAAAACATTCAGTACTTC	CASSRQGAKNIQYF
TRBJ1-3	few	TRBV7-2	NA	TGTGCCAGCAGCTCCCGCGCGGGTTCGAAAGGAAACACCATATATTTT	CASSSRAGSKGNTIYF
TRBJ2-2	NA	TRBV7-9	TRBD2	TGTGCCAGCAGCGAAGGACTAGCGGCTACCGGGGAGCTGTTTTTT	CASSEGLAATGELFF
TRBJ1-1	NA	TRBV7-3	NA	TGTGCCAGCAGCTCGCAGGGATTCGGGAACACTGAAGCTTTCTTT	CASSSQGFGNTEAFF
TRBJ2-1	few	TRBV5-6	NA	TGTGCCAGCAGCTTGGTCAGCTCCTACAATGAGCAGTTCTTC	CASSLVSSYNEQFF
TRBJ1-1	NA	TRBV30	NA	TGTGCCTGGGCTTTCGGGGGGTGGAACACTGAAGCTTTCTTT	CAWAFGGWNTEAFF
TRBJ1-2	NA	TRBV4-2	TRBD1	TGTGCCAGCAGCCAAGATCTGCAGGGGGATAGGTATGGCTACACCTTC	CASSQDLQGDRYGYTF
TRBJ1-2	NA	TRBV4-2	TRBD1	TGTGCCAGCAGTCGCACGGGACAGGGGGCTTTAGTCTATGGCTACACCTTC	CASSRTGQGALVYGYTF
TRBJ1-2	NA	TRBV12-3/TRBV12-4	NA	TGTGCCAGCAGTTTAAGAGCGGTGAATGGCTACACCTTC	CASSLRAVNGYTF
TRBJ2-3	once	TRBV3-1/TRBV3-2	TRBD2	TGTGCCAGCAGGGAAGCGGGGGGGCGAGATACGCAGTATTTT	CASREAGGRDTQYF